This T cell receptor beta chain was recovered during a study of radiotherapy plus CTLA-4 blockade in lung cancer. Here immunoSEQ multiplex PCR was the method, and the copy in TCRdb shows in-frame clones only, minus some. The sample consists of roughly 70,000 clones, more than 75% of them appearing once. Germline V lookup: CDR1 MGHRA, CDR2 YSYEKL. V dropped 0 bases and J dropped 2 bases, with 10 bases sitting between them. The CDR3 has 15 amino acids. Source: peripheral blood, taken from a patient treated with radiotherapy plus ipilimumab. This TCR derives from a human donor with non-small cell lung cancer that progressed on radiotherapy plus ipilimumab. V is TRBV4-1 and J is TRBJ2-5, with D perhaps assigned TRBD1 or TRBD2 (6 bases each). The CDR3 region is CASSQEGGKQETQYF. Written as DNA, the CDR3 is TGCGCCAGCAGCCAAGAAGGGGGGAAACAAGAGACCCAGTACTTC.